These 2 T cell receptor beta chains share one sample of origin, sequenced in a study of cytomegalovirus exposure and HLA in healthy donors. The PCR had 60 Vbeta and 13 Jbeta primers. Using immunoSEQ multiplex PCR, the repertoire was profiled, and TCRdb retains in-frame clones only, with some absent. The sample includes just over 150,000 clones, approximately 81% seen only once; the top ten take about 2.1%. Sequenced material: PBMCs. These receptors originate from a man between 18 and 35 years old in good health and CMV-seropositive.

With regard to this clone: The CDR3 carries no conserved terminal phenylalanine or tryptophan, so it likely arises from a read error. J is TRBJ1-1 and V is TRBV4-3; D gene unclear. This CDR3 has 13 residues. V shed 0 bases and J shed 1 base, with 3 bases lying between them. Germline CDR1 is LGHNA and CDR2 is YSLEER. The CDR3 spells CASSQEANTEAFL. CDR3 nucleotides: TGCGCCAGCAGCCAAGAAGCGAACACTGAAGCTTTCCTT.

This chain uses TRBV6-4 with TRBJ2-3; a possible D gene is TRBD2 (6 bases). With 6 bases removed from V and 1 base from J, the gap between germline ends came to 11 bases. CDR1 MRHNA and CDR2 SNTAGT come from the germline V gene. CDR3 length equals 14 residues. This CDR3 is CASSWRVGTDTQYF. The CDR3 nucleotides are TGTGCCAGCAGCTGGAGGGTGGGCACAGATACGCAGTATTTT.